This T cell receptor beta chain comes out of a study of blood T cell repertoires in COVID-19. Study at large: Italy, Spain and the United States were the sources of the convalescent and acute COVID-19 samples. Sample material is recorded as cDNA or gDNA derived from T cells, B-cell-depleted T cells, or PBMCs.

A single count supports this clone. The length of the CDR3 is 16 residues. Germline-derived CDR1 and CDR2 are KGHSH and LQKENI. After removal of 8 bases from V and 5 bases from J, the junction contained 10 bases not matched to a gene. As handled by the study authors: The authors estimated nucleated cell counts from reference gene primer amplification. Sequencing was performed with immunoSEQ multiplex PCR; in TCRdb, only in-frame clones are kept and a portion is missing. Clone size and the V and J calls come from that table; the DNA yielded D and trimming. The sample carries over 150,000 clones, around nine tenths recorded once. Seattle patient enrollment occurred during active infection, with longitudinal follow-up thereafter.

This TCR derives from a man over 45 with COVID-19, enrolled during active disease. The sequenced sample consisted of peripheral blood. The chain joins TRBV18 to TRBJ2-2; the match to TRBD1 covers 11 bases. The CDR3 nucleotides read TGTGCCAGCATCATAAGGACAGGGGGCGTTACCGGGGAGCTGTTTTTT. It codes for CASIIRTGGVTGELFF.